Presented here are 3 T cell receptor beta chains from one specimen sequenced in a study of shared clonotypes between healthy human individuals. The protocol was immunoSEQ multiplex PCR, while the TCRdb copy is restricted to in-frame clones and leaves out a portion. The data contain 2 million to 2.5 million clones, just under 95% of them singletons. Sequenced: naive CD4+ T cells from PBMCs. As for subset: CD45RA+ positively selected. These receptors were obtained from a man aged 18 to 29 in good health. Some clones in this sample may be carry-over from other donors' samples.

Comments on this clone: The identical CDR3 is also encoded by other nucleotide sequences in the sample. The chain employs TRBV7-3 and TRBJ2-1, with 15 bases that match TRBD2. V lost 3 bases, J lost 9 bases, and 0 bases stayed unmatched. This CDR3 contains 14 residues. Germline V gene sequence: CDR1 SGHTA, CDR2 FQGTGA. The CDR3 coding sequence is TGTGCCAGCAGCTTGGGACTAGCGGGAGGTGAGCAGTTCTTC. Its translation is CASSLGLAGGEQFF. Full variable domain (outside the CDR3, taken from reference TRBV7-3 and TRBJ2-1): GAGVSQTPSNKVTEKGKYVELRCDPISGHTALYWYRQSLGQGPEFLIYFQGTGAADDSGLPNDRFFAVRPEGSVSTLKIQRTERGDSAVYLCASSLGLAGGEQFFGPGTRLTVL.

This clone was seen a few times. This chain uses TRBV6-5 with TRBJ1-4; 8 positions agree with TRBD1. CDR1 is MNHEY, CDR2 SVGAGI, per germline. V shed 5 bases and J 10 bases; nucleotides not matched to a gene: 6. There are 13 residues in the CDR3. CDR3: CASSGDRSGKLFF. The CDR3 DNA reads as TGTGCCAGCAGTGGGGACAGGAGTGGAAAACTGTTTTTT.

The genes are TRBV4-2 and TRBJ1-1; 7 bases match TRBD1. The germline CDR1 and CDR2 sequences are LGHNA and YNFKEQ. The CDR3 has 15 amino acids. V shed 4 bases and J 0 bases; nucleotides not matched to a gene: 5. The CDR3 sequence is CASSLGTALNTEAFF. DNA of the CDR3: TGTGCCAGCAGCCTAGGGACAGCCTTGAACACTGAAGCTTTCTTT.